This TCR beta chain was recorded in a study of beta chain features in type 1 diabetes. The study's findings and limits: Significant though moderate, a shortening of TCRB CDR3s appeared in all four CD4+ subsets of Type 1 diabetes patients. Any PCR bias toward short templates would affect both groups alike. Across patients, naive, central memory and Treg TCRB repertoires exhibited apparently greater similarity than was observed across healthy donors. Researchers could not determine here whether HLA type influences TCRB rearrangement.

Of the isolated RNA, all was reverse transcribed, and so the sequenced material was expressed TCRB transcripts. Measured with immunoSEQ multiplex PCR; TCRdb has only the in-frame clones, and not every one. Here the sample spans under 200,000 clones, roughly 8.1% being singletons. A few counts support this clone. Its target is unknown. Germline CDR1 reads MNHEY; CDR2 reads SMNVEV (reference sequence). J was trimmed by 7 bases and V by 1 base; bases with no gene match: 2. This CDR3 comprises 14 residues. The rearrangement links TRBV27 to TRBJ2-1; 9 bases map to TRBD2. Sequenced: central memory CD4+ T cells from blood. This sequence originates from a man aged 18 to 29 in good health. The DNA for the CDR3 is TGTGCCAGCAGTTTATATAGCGGGAGAAATGAGCAGTTCTTC. It codes for CASSLYSGRNEQFF.